These T cell receptor beta chains were read from a single sample in a study of identical twins. TCRdb reprocessed the 5' RACE reads with MiXCR, giving one entry per CDR3 protein. Of 450,000 to 500,000 distinct CDR3 sequences in the sample, 13% to 15% were seen once. These data were likewise used in another study, on yellow fever vaccine responses in identical twins.

The specimen sequenced was CD4+ T cells sorted from blood. These receptors were obtained from a woman between 18 and 29 years old in good health. CDR3s include the opening cysteine and the closing phenylalanine or tryptophan.

v_gene	j_gene	CDR3aa
TRBV5-1	TRBJ2-1	CASSLGDLYNEQFF
TRBV10-3	TRBJ1-5	CAISENSGPGQPQHF
TRBV13	TRBJ1-5	CASSKMGPADQPQHF
TRBV14	TRBJ2-7	CASSQELAGGYEQYF
TRBV12-3/TRBV12-4	TRBJ1-4	CASSGQGGAGKLFF
TRBV7-6	TRBJ1-1	CASSLGLGNTEAFF
TRBV12-3/TRBV12-4	TRBJ1-2	CASSPRDRMYGYTF
TRBV19	TRBJ2-3	CASSIDRDRARLTQYF
TRBV12-3/TRBV12-4	TRBJ1-5	CASSFNSGQPQHF
TRBV20-1	TRBJ2-3	CSARDLVGTDTPYF
TRBV12-3/TRBV12-4	TRBJ1-1	CASSTQTWGGDTEAFF
TRBV20-1	TRBJ2-1	CSARDSQGGEQFF
TRBV28	TRBJ2-1	CASSFRRVTYNEQFF
TRBV5-4	TRBJ2-3	CASSSNGGDTQYF
TRBV6-5	TRBJ1-2	CASSYSSSPTRGYTF
TRBV19	TRBJ1-5	CASTGSVGNQPQHF
TRBV7-2	TRBJ2-1	CASSSSQVLGGNEQFF
TRBV30	TRBJ2-7	CAWTQLRTSGTYEQYF